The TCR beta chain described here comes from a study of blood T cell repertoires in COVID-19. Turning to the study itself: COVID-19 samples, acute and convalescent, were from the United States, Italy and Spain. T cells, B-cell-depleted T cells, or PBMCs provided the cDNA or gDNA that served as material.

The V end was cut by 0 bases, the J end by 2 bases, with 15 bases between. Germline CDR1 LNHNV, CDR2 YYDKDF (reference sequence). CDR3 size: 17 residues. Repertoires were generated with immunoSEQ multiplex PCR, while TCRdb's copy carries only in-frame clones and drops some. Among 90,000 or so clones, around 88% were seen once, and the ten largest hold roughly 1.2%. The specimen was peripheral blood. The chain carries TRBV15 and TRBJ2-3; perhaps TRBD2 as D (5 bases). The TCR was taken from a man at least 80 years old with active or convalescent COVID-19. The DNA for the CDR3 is TGTGCCACCAGCAGAGACCCCGCCGGGATTTTCACAGATACGCAGTATTTT. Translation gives CATSRDPAGIFTDTQYF.